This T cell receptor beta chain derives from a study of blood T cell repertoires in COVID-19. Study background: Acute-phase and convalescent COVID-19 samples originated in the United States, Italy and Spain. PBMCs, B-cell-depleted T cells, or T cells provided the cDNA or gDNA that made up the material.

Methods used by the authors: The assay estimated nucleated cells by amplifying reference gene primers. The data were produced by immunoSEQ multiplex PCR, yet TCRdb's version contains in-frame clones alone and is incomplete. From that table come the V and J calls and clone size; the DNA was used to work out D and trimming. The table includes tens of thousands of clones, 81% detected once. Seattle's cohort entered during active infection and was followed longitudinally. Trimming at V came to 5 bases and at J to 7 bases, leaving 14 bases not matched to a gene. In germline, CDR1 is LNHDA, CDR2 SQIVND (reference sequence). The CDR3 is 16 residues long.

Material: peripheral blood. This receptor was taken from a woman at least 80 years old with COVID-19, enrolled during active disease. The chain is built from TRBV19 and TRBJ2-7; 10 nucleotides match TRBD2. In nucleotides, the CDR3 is TGTGCCAGTAGTGACTCAGGAGCGGGAGGGCCGGGTGAGCAGTACTTC. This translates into CASSDSGAGGPGEQYF.